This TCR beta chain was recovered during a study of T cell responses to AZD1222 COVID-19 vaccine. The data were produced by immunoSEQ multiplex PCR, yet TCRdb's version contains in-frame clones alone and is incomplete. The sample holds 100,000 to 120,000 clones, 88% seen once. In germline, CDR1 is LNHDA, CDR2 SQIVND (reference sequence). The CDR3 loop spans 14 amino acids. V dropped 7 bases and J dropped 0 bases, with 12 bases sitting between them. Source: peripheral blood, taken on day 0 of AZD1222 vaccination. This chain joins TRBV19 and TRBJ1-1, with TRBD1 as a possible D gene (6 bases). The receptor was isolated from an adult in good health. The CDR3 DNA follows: TGTGCCAGTACCAAGCGGGACATGAACACTGAAGCTTTCTTT. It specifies CASTKRDMNTEAFF.